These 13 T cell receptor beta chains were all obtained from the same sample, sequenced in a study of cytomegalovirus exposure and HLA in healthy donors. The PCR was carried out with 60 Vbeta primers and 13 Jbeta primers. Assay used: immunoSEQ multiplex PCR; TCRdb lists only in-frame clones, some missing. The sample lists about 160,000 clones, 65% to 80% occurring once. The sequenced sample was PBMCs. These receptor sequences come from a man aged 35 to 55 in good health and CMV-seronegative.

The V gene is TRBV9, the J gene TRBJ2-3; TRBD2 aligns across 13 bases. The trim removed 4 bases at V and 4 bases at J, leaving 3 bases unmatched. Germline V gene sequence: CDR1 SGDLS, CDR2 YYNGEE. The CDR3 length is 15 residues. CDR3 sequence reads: CASSPTSGRPDTQYF. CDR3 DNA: TGTGCCAGCAGCCCGACTAGCGGGAGGCCAGATACGCAGTATTTT.

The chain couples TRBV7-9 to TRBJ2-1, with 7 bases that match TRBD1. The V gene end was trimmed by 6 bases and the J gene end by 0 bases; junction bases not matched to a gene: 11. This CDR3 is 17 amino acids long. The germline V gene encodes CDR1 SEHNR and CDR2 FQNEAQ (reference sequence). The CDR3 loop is CASRSKPGQSSYNEQFF. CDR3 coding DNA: TGTGCCAGCAGATCAAAACCGGGACAGAGCTCCTACAATGAGCAGTTCTTC.

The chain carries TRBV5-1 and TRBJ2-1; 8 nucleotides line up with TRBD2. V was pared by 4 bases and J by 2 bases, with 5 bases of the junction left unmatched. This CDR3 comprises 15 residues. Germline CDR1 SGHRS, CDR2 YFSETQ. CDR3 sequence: CASSLGTRPYNEQFF. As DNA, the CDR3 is TGCGCCAGCAGCCTCGGGACTAGGCCCTACAATGAGCAGTTCTTC. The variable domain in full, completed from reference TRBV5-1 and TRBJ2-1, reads KAGVTQTPRYLIKTRGQQVTLSCSPISGHRSVSWYQQTPGQGLQFLFEYFSETQRNKGNFPGRFSGRQFSNSRSEMNVSTLELGDSALYLCASSLGTRPYNEQFFGPGTRLTVL.

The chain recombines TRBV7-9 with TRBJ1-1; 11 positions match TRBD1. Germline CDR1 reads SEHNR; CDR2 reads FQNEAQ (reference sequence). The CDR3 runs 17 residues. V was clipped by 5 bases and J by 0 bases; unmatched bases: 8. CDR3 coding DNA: TGTGCCAGCAGCCAAGGGACAGGGGGACCCCTGAACACTGAAGCTTTCTTT. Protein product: CASSQGTGGPLNTEAFF.

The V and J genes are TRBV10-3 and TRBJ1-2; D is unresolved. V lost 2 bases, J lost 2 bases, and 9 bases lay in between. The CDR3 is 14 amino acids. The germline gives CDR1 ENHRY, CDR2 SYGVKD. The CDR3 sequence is CAISENSPNYGYTF. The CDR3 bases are TGTGCCATCAGTGAGAACAGCCCCAACTATGGCTACACCTTC.

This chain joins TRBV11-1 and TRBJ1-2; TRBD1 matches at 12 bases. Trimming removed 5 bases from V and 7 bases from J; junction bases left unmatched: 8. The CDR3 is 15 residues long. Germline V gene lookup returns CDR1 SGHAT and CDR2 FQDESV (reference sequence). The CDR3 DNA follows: TGTGCCAGCAGCGCATGGGACAGGGGGCGGAGTGGCTACACCTTC. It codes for CASSAWDRGRSGYTF.

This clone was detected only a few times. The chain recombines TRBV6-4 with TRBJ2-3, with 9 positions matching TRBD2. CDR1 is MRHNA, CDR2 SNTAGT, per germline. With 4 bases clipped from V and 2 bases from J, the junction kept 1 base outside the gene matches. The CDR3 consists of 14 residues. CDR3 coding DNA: TGTGCCAGCAGTGGGACTAGCGACACAGATACGCAGTATTTT. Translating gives CASSGTSDTDTQYF.

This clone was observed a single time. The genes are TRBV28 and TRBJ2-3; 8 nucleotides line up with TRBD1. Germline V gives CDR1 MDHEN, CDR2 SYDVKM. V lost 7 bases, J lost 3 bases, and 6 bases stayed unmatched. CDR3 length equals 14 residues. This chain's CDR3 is CASTPGQETDTQYF. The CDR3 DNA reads TGTGCCAGCACCCCGGGACAGGAAACAGATACGCAGTATTTT.

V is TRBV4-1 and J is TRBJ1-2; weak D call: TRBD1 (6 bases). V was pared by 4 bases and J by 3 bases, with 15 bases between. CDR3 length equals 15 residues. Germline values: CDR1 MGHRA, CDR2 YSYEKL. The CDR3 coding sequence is TGCGCCAGCAGCCCGAGCCGAGGGGGTTACTATGGCTACACCTTC. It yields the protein CASSPSRGGYYGYTF.

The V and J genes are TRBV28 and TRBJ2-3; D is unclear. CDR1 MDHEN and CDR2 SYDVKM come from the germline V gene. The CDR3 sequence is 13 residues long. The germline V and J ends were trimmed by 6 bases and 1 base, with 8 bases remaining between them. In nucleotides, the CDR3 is TGTGCCAGCAGGACACCGCGCACAGATACGCAGTATTTT. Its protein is CASRTPRTDTQYF.

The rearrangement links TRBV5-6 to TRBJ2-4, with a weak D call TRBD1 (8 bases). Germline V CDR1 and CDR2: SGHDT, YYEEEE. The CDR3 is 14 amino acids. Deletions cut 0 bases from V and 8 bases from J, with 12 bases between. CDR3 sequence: CASSLDRGRDIQYF. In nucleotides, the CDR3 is TGTGCCAGCAGCTTGGACAGGGGGAGGGACATTCAGTACTTC.

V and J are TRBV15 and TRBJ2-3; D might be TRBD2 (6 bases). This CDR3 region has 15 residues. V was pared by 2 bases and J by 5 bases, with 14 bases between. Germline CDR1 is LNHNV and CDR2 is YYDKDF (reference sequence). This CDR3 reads CATSRSAEGRDTQYF. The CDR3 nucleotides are TGTGCCACCAGCAGATCGGCGGAGGGCCGAGATACGCAGTATTTT.

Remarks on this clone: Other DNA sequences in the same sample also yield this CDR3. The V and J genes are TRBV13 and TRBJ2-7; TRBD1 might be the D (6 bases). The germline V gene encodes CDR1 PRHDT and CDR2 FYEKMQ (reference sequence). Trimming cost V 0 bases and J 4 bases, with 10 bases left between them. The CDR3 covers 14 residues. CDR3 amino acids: CASSLGAGAYEQYF. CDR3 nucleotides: TGTGCCAGCAGCTTAGGGGCAGGGGCATACGAGCAGTACTTC.